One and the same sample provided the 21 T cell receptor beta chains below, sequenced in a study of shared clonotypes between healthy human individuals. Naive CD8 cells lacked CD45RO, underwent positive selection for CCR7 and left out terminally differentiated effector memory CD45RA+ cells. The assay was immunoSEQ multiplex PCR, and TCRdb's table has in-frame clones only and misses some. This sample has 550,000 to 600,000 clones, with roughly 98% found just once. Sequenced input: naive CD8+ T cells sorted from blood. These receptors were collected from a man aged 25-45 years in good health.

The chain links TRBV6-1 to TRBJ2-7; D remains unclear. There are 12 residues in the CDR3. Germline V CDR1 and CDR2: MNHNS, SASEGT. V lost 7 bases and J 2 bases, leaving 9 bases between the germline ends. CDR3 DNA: TGTGCCAGCACGTCCACGACCTACGAGCAGTACTTC. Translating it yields CASTSTTYEQYF.

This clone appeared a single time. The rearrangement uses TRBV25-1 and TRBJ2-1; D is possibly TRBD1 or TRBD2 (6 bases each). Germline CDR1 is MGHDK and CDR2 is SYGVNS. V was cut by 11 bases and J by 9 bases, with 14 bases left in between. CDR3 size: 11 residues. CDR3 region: CAVGGHGEQFF. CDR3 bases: TGTGCCGTTGGGGGGCACGGTGAGCAGTTCTTC. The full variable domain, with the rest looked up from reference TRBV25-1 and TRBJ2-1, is EADIYQTPRYLVIGTGKKITLECSQTMGHDKMYWYQQDPGMELHLIHYSYGVNSTEKGDLSSESTVSRIRTEHFPLTLESARPSHTSQYLCAVGGHGEQFFGPGTRLTVL.

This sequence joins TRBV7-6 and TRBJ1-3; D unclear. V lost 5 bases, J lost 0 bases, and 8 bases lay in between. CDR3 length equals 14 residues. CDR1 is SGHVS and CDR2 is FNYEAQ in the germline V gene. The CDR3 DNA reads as TGTGCCAGCAGCCCGATGAACTCTGGAAACACCATATATTTT. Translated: CASSPMNSGNTIYF.

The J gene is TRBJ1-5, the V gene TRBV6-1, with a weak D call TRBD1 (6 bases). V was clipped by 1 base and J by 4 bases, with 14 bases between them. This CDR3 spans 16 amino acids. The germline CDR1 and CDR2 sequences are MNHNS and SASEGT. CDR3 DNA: TGTGCCAGCAGTGAAGGGGATTGGACAGCTAATCAGCCCCAGCATTTT. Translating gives CASSEGDWTANQPQHF.

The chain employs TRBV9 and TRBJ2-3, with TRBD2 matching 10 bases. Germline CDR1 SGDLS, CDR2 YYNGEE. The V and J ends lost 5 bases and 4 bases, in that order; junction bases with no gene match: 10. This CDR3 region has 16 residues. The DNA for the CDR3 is TGTGCCAGCAGAGCCGGAAGCGGGAGGGAGGCAGATACGCAGTATTTT. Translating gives CASRAGSGREADTQYF.

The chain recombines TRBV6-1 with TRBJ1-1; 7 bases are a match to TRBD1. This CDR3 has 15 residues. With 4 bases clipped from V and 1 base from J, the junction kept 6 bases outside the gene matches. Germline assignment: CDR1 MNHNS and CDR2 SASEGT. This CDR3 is CASSARQGPNTEAFF. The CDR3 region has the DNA TGTGCCAGCAGTGCCAGACAGGGACCGAACACTGAAGCTTTCTTT.

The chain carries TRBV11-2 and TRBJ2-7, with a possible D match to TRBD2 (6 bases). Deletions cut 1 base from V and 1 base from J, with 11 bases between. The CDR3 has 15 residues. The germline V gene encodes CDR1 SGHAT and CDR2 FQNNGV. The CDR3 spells CASSLVGGPSYEQYF. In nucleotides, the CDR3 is TGTGCCAGCAGCTTAGTCGGGGGTCCTTCCTACGAGCAGTACTTC.

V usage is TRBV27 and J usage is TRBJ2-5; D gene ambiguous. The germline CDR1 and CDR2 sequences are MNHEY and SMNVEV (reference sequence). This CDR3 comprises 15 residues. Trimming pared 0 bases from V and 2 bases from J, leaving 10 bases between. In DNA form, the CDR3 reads TGTGCCAGCAGTTTATCGATTTCCTTTCAAGAGACCCAGTACTTC. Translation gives CASSLSISFQETQYF.

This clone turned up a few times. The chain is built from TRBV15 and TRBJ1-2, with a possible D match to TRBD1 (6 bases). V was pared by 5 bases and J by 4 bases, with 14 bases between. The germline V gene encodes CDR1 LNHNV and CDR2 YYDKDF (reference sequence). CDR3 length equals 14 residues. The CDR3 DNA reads TGTGCCACCAGCGGGGGCGGGGGTGGCTATGGCTACACCTTC. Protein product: CATSGGGGGYGYTF. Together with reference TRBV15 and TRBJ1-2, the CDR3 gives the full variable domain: DAMVIQNPRYQVTQFGKPVTLSCSQTLNHNVMYWYQQKSSQAPKLLFHYYDKDFNNEADTPDNFQSRRPNTSFCFLDIRSPGLGDTAMYLCATSGGGGGYGYTFGSGTRLTVV.

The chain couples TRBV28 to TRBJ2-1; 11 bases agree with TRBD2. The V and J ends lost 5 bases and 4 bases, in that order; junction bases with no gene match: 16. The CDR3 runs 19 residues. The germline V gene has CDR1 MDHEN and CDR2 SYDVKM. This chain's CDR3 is CASSPLGLADPPRYNEQFF. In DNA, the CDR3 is TGTGCCAGCAGTCCCCTGGGACTAGCGGACCCCCCGAGGTACAATGAGCAGTTCTTC. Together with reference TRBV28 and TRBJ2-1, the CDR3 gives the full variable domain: DVKVTQSSRYLVKRTGEKVFLECVQDMDHENMFWYRQDPGLGLRLIYFSYDVKMKEKGDIPEGYSVSREKKERFSLILESASTNQTSMYLCASSPLGLADPPRYNEQFFGPGTRLTVL.

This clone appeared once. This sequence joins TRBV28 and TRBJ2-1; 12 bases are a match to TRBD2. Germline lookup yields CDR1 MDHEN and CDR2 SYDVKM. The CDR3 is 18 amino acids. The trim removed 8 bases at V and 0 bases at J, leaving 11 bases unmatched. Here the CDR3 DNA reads TGTGCCAGCGGCTTGGAGCTAGCGGGAGGGAGCTCCTACAATGAGCAGTTCTTC. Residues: CASGLELAGGSSYNEQFF.

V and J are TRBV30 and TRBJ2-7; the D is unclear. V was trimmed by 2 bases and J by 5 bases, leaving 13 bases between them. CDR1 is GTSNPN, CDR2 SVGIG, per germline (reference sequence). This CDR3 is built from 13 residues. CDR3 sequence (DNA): TGTGCCTGGAGTAGTGGGCAGGTCAACGAGCAGTACTTC. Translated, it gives CAWSSGQVNEQYF.

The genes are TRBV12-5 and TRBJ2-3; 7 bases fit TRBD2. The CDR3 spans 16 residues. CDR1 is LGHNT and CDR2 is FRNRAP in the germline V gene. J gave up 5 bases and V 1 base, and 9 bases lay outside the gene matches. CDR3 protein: CASGLGTRSIGDTQYF. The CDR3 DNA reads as TGTGCTAGTGGTTTGGGGACTAGGTCAATTGGAGATACGCAGTATTTT.

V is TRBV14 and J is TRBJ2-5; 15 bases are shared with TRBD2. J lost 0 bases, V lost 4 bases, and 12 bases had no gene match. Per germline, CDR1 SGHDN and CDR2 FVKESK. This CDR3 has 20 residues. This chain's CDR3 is CASSPYRRTSGRADQETQYF. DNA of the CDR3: TGTGCCAGCAGCCCTTACCGACGGACTAGCGGGAGGGCCGACCAAGAGACCCAGTACTTC.

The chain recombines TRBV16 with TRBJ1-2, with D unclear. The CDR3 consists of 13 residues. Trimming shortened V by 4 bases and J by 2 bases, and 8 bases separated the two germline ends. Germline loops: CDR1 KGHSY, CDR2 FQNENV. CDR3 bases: TGTGCCAGCAGCCCCCCCCAGAACTATGGCTACACCTTC. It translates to CASSPPQNYGYTF.

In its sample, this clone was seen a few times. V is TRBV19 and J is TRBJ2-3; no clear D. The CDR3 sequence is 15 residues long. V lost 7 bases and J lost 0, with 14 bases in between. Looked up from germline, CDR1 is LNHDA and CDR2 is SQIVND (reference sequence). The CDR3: CASNVMGSSTDTQYF. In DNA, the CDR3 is TGTGCCAGTAACGTCATGGGGTCGAGCACAGATACGCAGTATTTT. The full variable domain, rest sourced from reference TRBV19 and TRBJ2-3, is DGGITQSPKYLFRKEGQNVTLSCEQNLNHDAMYWYRQDPGQGLRLIYYSQIVNDFQKGDIAEGYSVSREKKESFPLTVTSAQKNPTAFYLCASNVMGSSTDTQYFGPGTRLTVL.

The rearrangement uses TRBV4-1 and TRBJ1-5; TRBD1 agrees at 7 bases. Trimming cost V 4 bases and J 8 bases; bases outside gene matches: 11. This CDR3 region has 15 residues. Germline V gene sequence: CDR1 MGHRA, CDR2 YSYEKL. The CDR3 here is CASSPENRGAKPQHF. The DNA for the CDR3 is TGCGCCAGCAGCCCAGAGAACAGGGGAGCCAAGCCCCAGCATTTT.

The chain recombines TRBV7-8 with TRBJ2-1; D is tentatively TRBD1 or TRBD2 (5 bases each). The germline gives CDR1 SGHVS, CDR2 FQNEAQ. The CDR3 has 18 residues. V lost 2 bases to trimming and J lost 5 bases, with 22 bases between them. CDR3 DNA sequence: TGTGCCAGCAGCTTACCGCCCGGGGCGGGCTCGAGGCACAATGAGCAGTTCTTC. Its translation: CASSLPPGAGSRHNEQFF.

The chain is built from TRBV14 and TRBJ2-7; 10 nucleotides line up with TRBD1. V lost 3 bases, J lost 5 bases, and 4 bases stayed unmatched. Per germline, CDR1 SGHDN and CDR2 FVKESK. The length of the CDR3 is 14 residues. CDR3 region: CASSHGTGDNEQYF. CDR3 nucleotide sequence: TGTGCCAGCAGCCATGGGACAGGGGACAACGAGCAGTACTTC.

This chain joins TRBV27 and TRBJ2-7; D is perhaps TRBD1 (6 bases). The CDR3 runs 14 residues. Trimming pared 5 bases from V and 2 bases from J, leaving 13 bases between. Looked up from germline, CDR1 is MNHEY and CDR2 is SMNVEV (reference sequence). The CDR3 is CASSIGGFAYEQYF. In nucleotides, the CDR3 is TGTGCCAGCAGTATAGGGGGATTCGCCTACGAGCAGTACTTC.

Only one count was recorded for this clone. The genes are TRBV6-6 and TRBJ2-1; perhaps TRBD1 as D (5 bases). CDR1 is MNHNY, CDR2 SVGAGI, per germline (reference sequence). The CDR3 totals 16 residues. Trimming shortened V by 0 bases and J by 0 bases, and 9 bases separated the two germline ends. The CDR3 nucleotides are TGTGCCAGCAGTTACTCGGCAGACAGCTCCTACAATGAGCAGTTCTTC. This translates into CASSYSADSSYNEQFF.